The 5 T cell receptor beta chains below were found in one sample sequenced in a study of T cell responses to AZD1222 COVID-19 vaccine. The assay was immunoSEQ multiplex PCR, and TCRdb's table has in-frame clones only and misses some. The sample lists around 140,000 clones, approximately 95% occurring once. The sequencing here drew on peripheral blood, taken on day 0 of MenACWY control vaccination. The receptor set was obtained from an adult in good health.

The chain couples TRBV9 to TRBJ1-1; 8 bases agree with TRBD1. This CDR3 has 19 amino acids. Germline CDR1 reads SGDLS; CDR2 reads YYNGEE. With 5 bases clipped from V and 0 bases from J, the junction kept 18 bases outside the gene matches. CDR3 sequence: CASSRLAGQGISMNTEAFF. CDR3 in DNA: TGTGCCAGCAGTAGACTTGCCGGACAGGGCATTTCCATGAACACTGAAGCTTTCTTT.

The genes are TRBV4-1 and TRBJ2-5; tentative D call: TRBD1 (6 bases). With 1 base removed from V and 1 base from J, the gap between germline ends came to 13 bases. The CDR3 totals 16 residues. Germline CDR1 MGHRA, CDR2 YSYEKL. The CDR3 bases are TGCGCCAGCAGCCAAGGGGTGTGGACAGTCCAAGAGACCCAGTACTTC. This translates into CASSQGVWTVQETQYF.

A single count supports this clone. This chain connects TRBV6-5 to TRBJ1-5; D might be TRBD1 (6 bases). V lost 6 bases and J 0 bases, leaving 12 bases between the germline ends. This CDR3 is built from 15 residues. Germline V lookup: CDR1 MNHEY, CDR2 SVGAGI. CDR3 sequence (DNA): TGTGCCAGCAGCTCCGGGACAAATAGCAATCAGCCCCAGCATTTT. Its translation: CASSSGTNSNQPQHF.

The V and J genes are TRBV25-1 and TRBJ1-6; unclear D gene. The CDR3 length is 15 residues. Germline V lookup: CDR1 MGHDK, CDR2 SYGVNS. The ends were cut back, 2 bases at V and 5 bases at J, with 10 bases in the middle. CDR3 DNA sequence: TGTGCCAGCAGTGAAAGAGGAGTAGATAATTCACCCCTCCACTTT. The encoded protein is CASSERGVDNSPLHF.

This sequence joins TRBV14 and TRBJ1-1; D not certain. Trimming pared 2 bases from V and 6 bases from J, leaving 10 bases between. Looked up from germline, CDR1 is SGHDN and CDR2 is FVKESK. The CDR3 runs 13 residues. The CDR3 DNA is TGTGCCAGCAGCCAATCAGGAGCCTCTGAAGCTTTCTTT. It codes for CASSQSGASEAFF.